The present entry profiles one T cell receptor beta chain with its context. Germline and junction disagree at one end, which may indicate a read error. Clones were sequenced by immunoSEQ multiplex PCR, and TCRdb holds only the in-frame ones, with some missing. The sample has about 120,000 clones, about 81% seen once. Time point defined: blood 2 weeks post-SBRT. The sample's treatment: 15 Gy SBRT to primary tumor, nephrectomy 4 weeks later. The sample originates from a study of radiation and T cells in renal cell carcinoma. Germline V gives CDR1 SSHAT, CDR2 FNYEAQ (reference sequence). This CDR3 has 14 amino acids.

The chain links TRBV7-7 to TRBJ2-7; perhaps D is TRBD1 or TRBD2 (5 bases each). Sequences were derived from blood, sampled from a patient whose treatment included radiotherapy and nephrectomy. This clonotype was obtained from a woman in her sixties with renal cell carcinoma. The CDR3 loop reads CASSPRDRSYEQYF. In nucleotides, the CDR3 is TGTGCTAGCAGCCCCCGGGACCGATCCTACGAGCAGTACTTC.